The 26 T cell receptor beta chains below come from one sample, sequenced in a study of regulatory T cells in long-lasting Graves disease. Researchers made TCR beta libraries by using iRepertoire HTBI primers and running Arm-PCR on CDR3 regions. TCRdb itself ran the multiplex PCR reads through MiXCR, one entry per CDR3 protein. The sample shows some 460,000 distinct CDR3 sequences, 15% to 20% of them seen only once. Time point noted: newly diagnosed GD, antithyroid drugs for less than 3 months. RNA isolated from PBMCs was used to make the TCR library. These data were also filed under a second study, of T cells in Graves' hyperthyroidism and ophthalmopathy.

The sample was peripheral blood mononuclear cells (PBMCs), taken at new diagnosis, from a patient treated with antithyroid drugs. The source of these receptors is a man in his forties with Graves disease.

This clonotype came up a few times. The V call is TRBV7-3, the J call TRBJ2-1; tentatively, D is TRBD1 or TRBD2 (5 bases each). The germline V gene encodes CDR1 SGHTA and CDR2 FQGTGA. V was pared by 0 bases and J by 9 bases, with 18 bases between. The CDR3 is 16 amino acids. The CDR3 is CASSLTGEEIRSEQFF. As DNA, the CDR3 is TGTGCCAGCAGCTTAACGGGGGAAGAGATCCGAAGTGAGCAGTTCTTC.

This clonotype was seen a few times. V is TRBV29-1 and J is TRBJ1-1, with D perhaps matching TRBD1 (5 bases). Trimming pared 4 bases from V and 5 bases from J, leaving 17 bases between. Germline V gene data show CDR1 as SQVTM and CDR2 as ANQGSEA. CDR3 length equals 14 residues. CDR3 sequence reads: CSVVDQGRRTEAFF. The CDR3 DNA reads TGCAGCGTTGTTGATCAGGGCAGACGGACTGAAGCTTTCTTT.

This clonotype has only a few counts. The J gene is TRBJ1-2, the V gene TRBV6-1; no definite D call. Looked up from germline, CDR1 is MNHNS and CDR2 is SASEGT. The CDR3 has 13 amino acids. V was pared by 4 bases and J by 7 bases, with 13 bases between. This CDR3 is CASSGSVAGGYTF. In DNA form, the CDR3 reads TGTGCCAGCAGTGGCTCCGTGGCCGGTGGCTACACCTTC.

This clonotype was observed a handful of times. The CDR3 sequence is CASSPLALSTDTQYF. CDR3 nucleotides: TGTGCCAGCAGTCCCCTAGCGCTAAGCACAGATACGCAGTATTTT. The J gene is TRBJ2-3, the V gene TRBV28, with D perhaps TRBD2 (6 bases). The CDR3 has 15 amino acids. Germline-derived CDR1 and CDR2 are MDHEN and SYDVKM. V was shortened by 5 bases and J by 0 bases, with 12 bases between the two germline ends.

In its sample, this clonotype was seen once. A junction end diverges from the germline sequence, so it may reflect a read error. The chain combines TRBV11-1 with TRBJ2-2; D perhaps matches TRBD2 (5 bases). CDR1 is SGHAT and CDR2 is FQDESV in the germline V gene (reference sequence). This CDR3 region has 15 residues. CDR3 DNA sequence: TGTGCCAGCAGCCCTGGACTTGCGAACTCCGGGGAGCTGTTTTTT. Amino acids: CASSPGLANSGELFF.

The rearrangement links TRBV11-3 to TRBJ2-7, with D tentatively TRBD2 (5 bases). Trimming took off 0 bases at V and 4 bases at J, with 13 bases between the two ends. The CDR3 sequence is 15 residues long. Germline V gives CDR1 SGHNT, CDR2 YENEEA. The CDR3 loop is CASSLDPSLAYEQYF. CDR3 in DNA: TGTGCCAGCAGCTTAGATCCCTCGCTAGCTTACGAGCAGTACTTC.

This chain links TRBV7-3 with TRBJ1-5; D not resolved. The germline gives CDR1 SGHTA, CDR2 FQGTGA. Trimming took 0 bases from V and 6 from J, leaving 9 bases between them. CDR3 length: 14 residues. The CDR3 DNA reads TGTGCCAGCAGCTTAACCCCGGCGGCTCAGCCCCAGCATTTT. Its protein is CASSLTPAAQPQHF.

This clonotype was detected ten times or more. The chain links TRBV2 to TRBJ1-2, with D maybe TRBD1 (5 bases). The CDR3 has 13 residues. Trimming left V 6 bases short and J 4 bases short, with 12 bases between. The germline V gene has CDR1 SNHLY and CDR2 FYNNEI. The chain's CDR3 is CASRGDGAYGYTF. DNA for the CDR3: TGTGCCAGCAGGGGGGACGGGGCCTATGGCTACACCTTC.

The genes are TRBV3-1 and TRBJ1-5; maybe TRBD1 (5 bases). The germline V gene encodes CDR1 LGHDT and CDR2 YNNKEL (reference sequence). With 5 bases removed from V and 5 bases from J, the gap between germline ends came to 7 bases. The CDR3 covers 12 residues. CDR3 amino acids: CASSDRDQPQHF. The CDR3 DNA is TGTGCCAGCAGCGACAGAGATCAGCCCCAGCATTTT.

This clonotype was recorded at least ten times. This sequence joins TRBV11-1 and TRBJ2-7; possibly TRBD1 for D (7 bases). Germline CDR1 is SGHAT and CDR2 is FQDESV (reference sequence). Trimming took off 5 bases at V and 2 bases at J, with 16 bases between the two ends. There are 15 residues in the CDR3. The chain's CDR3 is CASSPLRDRPYEQYF. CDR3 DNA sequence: TGTGCCAGCAGCCCCCTGCGGGACAGACCCTACGAGCAGTACTTC.

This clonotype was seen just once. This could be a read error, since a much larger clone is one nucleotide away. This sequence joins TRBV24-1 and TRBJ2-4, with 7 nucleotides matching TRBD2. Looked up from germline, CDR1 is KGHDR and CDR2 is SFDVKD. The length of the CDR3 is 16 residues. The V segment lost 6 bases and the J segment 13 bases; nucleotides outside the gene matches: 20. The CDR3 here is CATSSKAGSSYNEQYF. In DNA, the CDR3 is TGTGCCACCAGTTCTAAAGCGGGAAGCTCCTACAATGAGCAGTACTTC.

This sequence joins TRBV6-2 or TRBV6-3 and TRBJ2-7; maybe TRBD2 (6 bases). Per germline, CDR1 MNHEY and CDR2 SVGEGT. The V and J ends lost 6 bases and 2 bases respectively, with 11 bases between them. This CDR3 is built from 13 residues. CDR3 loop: CASRGLYTYEQYF. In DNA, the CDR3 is TGTGCCAGCAGGGGACTCTATACCTACGAGCAGTACTTC.

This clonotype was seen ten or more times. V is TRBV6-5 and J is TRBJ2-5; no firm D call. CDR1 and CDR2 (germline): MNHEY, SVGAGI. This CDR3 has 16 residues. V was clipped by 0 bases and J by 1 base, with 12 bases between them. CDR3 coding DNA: TGTGCCAGCAGTTACTCAGGGTCTCGTCTCCAAGAGACCCAGTACTTC. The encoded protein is CASSYSGSRLQETQYF.

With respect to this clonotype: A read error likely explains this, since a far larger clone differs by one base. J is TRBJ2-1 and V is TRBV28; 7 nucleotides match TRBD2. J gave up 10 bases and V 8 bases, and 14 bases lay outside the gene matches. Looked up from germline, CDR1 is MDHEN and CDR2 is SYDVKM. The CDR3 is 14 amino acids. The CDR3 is CASAVMGGSYEQFF. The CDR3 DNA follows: TGTGCCAGCGCCGTTATGGGGGGGTCCTACGAGCAGTTCTTC.

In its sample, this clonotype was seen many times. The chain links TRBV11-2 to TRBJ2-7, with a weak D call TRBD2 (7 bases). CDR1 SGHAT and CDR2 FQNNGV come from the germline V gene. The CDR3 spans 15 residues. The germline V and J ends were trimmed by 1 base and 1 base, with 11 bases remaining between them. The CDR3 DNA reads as TGTGCCAGCAGCTTAGGGGGGGGCGATTCCTACGAGCAGTACTTC. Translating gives CASSLGGGDSYEQYF.

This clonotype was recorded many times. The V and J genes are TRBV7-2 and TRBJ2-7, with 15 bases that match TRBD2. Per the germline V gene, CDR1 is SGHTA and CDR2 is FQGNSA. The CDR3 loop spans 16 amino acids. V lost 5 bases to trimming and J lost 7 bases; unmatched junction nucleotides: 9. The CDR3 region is CASSATGLAGGWEQYF. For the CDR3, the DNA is TGTGCCAGCAGCGCAACGGGACTAGCGGGAGGATGGGAGCAGTACTTC.

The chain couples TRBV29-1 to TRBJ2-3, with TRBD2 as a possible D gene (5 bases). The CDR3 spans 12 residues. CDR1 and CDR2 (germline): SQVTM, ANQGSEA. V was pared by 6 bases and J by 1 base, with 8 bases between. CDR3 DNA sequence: TGCAGCGTCTCGCGGGGCACAGATACGCAGTATTTT. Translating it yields CSVSRGTDTQYF.

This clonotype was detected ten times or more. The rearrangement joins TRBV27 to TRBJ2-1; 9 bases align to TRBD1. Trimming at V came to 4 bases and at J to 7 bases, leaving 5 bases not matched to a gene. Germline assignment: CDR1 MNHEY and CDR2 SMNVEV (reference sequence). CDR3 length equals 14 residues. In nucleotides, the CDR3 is TGTGCCAGCAGTTCTAGACAGGGGGGAAATGAGCAGTTCTTC. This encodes CASSSRQGGNEQFF.

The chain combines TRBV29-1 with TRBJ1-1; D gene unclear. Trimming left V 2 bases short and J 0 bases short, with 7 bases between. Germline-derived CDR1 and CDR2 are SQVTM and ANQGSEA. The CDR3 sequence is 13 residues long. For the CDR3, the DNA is TGCAGCGTTGAATCTAGGTTGAACACTGAAGCTTTCTTT. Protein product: CSVESRLNTEAFF.

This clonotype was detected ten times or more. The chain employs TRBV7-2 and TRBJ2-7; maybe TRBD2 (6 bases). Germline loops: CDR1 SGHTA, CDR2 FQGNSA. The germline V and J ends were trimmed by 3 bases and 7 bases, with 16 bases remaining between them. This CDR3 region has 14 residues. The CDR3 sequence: CASSLVATRREQYF. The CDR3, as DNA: TGTGCCAGCAGCTTGGTGGCGACTAGGCGGGAGCAGTACTTC.

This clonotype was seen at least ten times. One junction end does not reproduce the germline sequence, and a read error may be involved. The CDR3 protein is CASSSGTGSYNEQFF. The CDR3 DNA reads TGTGCCAGCAGTTCCGGGACAGGCTCCTACAATGAGCAGTTCTTC. The rearrangement uses TRBV5-1 and TRBJ2-1, with 8 nucleotides matching TRBD1. In germline, CDR1 is SGHRS, CDR2 YFSETQ. The CDR3 is 15 residues long.

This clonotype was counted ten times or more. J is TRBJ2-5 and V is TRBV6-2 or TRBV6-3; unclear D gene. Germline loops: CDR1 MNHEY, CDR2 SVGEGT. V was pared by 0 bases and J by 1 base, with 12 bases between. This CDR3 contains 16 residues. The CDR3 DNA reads TGTGCCAGCAGTTACTCCCTTCGGAGCCTCCAAGAGACCCAGTACTTC. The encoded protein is CASSYSLRSLQETQYF.

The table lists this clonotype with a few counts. DNA of the CDR3: TGTGCCAGCAGCCAAGCTAAGGAGGTCACTGAGCAGTTCTTC. This translates into CASSQAKEVTEQFF. The V gene is TRBV4-2, the J gene TRBJ2-1, with D possibly matching TRBD2 (5 bases). The CDR3 extends over 14 amino acids. Per the germline V gene, CDR1 is LGHNA and CDR2 is YNFKEQ. V lost 1 base to trimming and J lost 9 bases, with 13 bases between them.

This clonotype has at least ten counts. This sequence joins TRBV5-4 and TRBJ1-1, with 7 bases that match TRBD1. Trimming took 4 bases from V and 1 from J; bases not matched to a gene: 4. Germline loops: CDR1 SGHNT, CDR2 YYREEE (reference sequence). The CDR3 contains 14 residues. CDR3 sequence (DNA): TGTGCCAGCAGCGGAGGGGGCCGGAACACTGAAGCTTTCTTT. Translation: CASSGGGRNTEAFF.

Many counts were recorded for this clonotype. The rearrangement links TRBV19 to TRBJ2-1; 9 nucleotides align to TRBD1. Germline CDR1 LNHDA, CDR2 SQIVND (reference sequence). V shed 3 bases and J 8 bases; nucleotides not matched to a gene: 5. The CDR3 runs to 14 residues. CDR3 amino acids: CASSIRDRAHEQFF. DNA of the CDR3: TGTGCCAGTAGTATCCGGGACAGGGCCCATGAGCAGTTCTTC.

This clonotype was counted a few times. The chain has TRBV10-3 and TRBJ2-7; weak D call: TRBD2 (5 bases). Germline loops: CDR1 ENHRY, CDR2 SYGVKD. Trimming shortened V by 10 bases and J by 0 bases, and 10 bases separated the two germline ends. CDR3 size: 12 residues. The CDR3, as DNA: TGTGCCACCAAGGGAGCCTCCTACGAGCAGTACTTC. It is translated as CATKGASYEQYF.